A selection of T cell receptor beta chains follows, all from one sample in a study of graft-versus-host responses after intestinal transplantation. These TCRs are of unknown antigen specificity. Method: immunoSEQ multiplex PCR; TCRdb's copy keeps in-frame clones and lacks some. Of some 90,000 clones in the sample, 80% to 95% were seen once. Sample: unstimulated CD4+ T cells sorted from spleen or lymph node cells, taken before intestinal transplant. These receptors were collected from a human donor who received an intestinal transplant. The CDR3 runs from the conserved cysteine through the conserved F or W. A D gene is named only where the DNA matches it firmly.

d_call: .; j_call: TRBJ1-2; v_call: TRBV30; cdr3_aa: CAWTRGFNGYTF; cdr3_nt: TGTGCCTGGACTCGAGGGTTTAATGGCTACACCTTC
d_call: .; j_call: TRBJ2-7; v_call: TRBV30; cdr3_aa: CAWSVGPEQYF; cdr3_nt: TGTGCCTGGAGTGTGGGTCCCGAGCAGTACTTC
d_call: .; j_call: TRBJ2-1; v_call: TRBV11-2; cdr3_aa: CASSLGGSYNEQFF; cdr3_nt: TGTGCCAGCAGCCTCGGGGGCTCCTACAATGAGCAGTTCTTC
d_call: TRBD2; j_call: TRBJ2-7; v_call: TRBV28; cdr3_aa: CASTPLAGVAEQYF; cdr3_nt: TGTGCCAGCACCCCGCTCGCGGGAGTCGCCGAGCAGTACTTC
d_call: .; j_call: TRBJ2-1; v_call: TRBV4-1; cdr3_aa: CASSQGGLAVYNEQFF; cdr3_nt: TGCGCCAGCAGCCAAGGTGGGTTAGCGGTATACAATGAGCAGTTCTTC
d_call: .; j_call: TRBJ1-6; v_call: TRBV7-9; cdr3_aa: CASSLTGIASPLHF; cdr3_nt: TGTGCCAGCAGCCTGACAGGAATTGCTTCACCCCTCCACTTT
d_call: .; j_call: TRBJ2-5; v_call: TRBV5-1; cdr3_aa: CASSSITSGSLGETQYF; cdr3_nt: TGCGCCAGCAGCTCGATAACCTCCGGGAGTCTGGGGGAGACCCAGTACTTC
d_call: TRBD2; j_call: TRBJ2-1; v_call: TRBV5-1; cdr3_aa: CASSSSRDYSYNEQFF; cdr3_nt: TGCGCCAGCAGCTCCTCCCGGGACTACTCCTACAATGAGCAGTTCTTC
d_call: .; j_call: TRBJ2-5; v_call: TRBV10-1; cdr3_aa: CASSPGIQETQYF; cdr3_nt: TGCGCCAGCAGCCCCGGGATTCAAGAGACCCAGTACTTC
d_call: TRBD1; j_call: TRBJ2-5; v_call: TRBV28; cdr3_aa: CASGPGQLRGTQYF; cdr3_nt: TGTGCCAGCGGCCCGGGACAGTTAAGGGGGACCCAGTACTTC
d_call: .; j_call: TRBJ2-6; v_call: TRBV27; cdr3_aa: CASSFGPISGANVLTF; cdr3_nt: TGTGCCAGCAGTTTTGGGCCAATCTCTGGGGCCAACGTCCTGACTTTC
d_call: .; j_call: TRBJ1-1; v_call: TRBV6-6; cdr3_aa: CASSRVGSNTEAFF; cdr3_nt: TGTGCCAGCAGCCGAGTGGGAAGTAACACTGAAGCTTTCTTT
d_call: .; j_call: TRBJ1-1; v_call: TRBV19; cdr3_aa: CASRRRDGEAFF; cdr3_nt: TGTGCCAGTAGACGCCGGGACGGTGAAGCTTTCTTT
d_call: TRBD2; j_call: TRBJ2-1; v_call: TRBV4-2; cdr3_aa: CASSRSGSSYNEQFF; cdr3_nt: TGTGCCAGCAGCCGGAGCGGGAGCTCCTACAATGAGCAGTTCTTC
d_call: TRBD1; j_call: TRBJ2-6; v_call: TRBV4-2; cdr3_aa: CASSQTTGSSGANVLTF; cdr3_nt: TGTGCCAGCAGCCAAACGACAGGGTCCTCTGGGGCCAACGTCCTGACTTTC
d_call: TRBD1; j_call: TRBJ2-1; v_call: TRBV5-1; cdr3_aa: CASSVGQGMGTEQFF; cdr3_nt: TGCGCCAGCAGCGTTGGACAGGGTATGGGTACTGAGCAGTTCTTC
d_call: .; j_call: TRBJ2-4; v_call: TRBV7-2; cdr3_aa: CASSLGNTKNIQYF; cdr3_nt: TGTGCCAGCAGCTTGGGAAATACCAAAAACATTCAGTACTTC